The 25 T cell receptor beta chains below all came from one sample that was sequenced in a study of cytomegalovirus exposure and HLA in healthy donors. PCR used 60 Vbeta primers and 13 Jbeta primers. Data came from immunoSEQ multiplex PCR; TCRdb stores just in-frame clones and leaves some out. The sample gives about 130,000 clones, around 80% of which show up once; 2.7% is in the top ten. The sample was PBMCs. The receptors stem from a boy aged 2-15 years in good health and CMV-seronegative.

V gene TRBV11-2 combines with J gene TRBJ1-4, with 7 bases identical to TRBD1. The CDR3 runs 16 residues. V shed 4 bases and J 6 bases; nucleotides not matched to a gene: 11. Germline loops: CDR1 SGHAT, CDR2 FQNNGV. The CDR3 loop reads CASSSLVRGQDEKLFF. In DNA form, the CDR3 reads TGTGCCAGCAGCTCCCTAGTAAGGGGGCAGGATGAAAAACTGTTTTTT.

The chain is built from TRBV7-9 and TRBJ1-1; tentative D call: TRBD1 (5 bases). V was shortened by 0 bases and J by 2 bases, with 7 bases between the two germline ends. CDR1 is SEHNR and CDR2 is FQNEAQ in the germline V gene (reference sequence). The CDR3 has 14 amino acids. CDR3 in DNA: TGTGCCAGCAGCTTAGCGCAGGGAAACACTGAAGCTTTCTTT. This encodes CASSLAQGNTEAFF.

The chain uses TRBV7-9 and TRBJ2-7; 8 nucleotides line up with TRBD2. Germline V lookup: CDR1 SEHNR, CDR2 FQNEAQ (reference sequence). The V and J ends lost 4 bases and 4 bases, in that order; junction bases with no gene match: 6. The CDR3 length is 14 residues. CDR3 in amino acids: CASSSLASGYEQYV. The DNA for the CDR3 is TGTGCCAGCAGCTCCCTAGCTAGCGGGTACGAGCAGTACGTC.

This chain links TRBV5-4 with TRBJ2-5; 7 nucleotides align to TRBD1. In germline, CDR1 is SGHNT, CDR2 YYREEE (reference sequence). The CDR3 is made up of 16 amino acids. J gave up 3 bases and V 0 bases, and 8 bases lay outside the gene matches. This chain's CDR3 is CASSLEQGLGKETQYF. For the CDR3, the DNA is TGTGCCAGCAGCTTGGAACAGGGGTTAGGTAAAGAGACCCAGTACTTC.

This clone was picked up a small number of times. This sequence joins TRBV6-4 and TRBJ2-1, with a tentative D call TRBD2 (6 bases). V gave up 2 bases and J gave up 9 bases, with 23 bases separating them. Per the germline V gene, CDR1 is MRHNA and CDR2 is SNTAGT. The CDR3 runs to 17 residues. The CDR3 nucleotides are TGTGCCAGCAGTGACGGGAAAGGGCCGGGAGAGGTTGGTGAGCAGTTCTTC. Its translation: CASSDGKGPGEVGEQFF.

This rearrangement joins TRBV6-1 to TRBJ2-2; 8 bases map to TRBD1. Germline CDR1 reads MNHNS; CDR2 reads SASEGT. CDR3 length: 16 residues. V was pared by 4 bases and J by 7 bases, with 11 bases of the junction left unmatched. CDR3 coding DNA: TGTGCCAGCAGTGGCGACAGGGGTGGTAAGGTCGGGGAGCTGTTTTTT. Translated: CASSGDRGGKVGELFF.

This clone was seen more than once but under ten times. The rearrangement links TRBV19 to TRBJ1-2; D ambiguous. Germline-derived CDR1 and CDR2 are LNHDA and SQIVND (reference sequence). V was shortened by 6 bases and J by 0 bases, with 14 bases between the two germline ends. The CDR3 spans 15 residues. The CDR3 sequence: CASSPGRFSNYGYTF. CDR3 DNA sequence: TGTGCCAGTAGCCCGGGGAGATTCTCTAACTATGGCTACACCTTC.

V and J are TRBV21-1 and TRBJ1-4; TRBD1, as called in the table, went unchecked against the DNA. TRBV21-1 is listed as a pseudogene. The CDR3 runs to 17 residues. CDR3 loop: CASSKKDRPTRMAKLFF. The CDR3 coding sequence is TGTGCCAGCAGCAAAAAAGACAGGCCCACGCGAATGGCAAAACTGTTTTTT.

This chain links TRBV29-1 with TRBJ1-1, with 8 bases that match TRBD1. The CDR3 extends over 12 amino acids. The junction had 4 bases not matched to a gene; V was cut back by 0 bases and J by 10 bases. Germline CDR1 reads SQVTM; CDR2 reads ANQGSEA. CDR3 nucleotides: TGCAGCGTTGAAGACGGCGACAGGGGAGCTTTCTTT. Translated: CSVEDGDRGAFF.

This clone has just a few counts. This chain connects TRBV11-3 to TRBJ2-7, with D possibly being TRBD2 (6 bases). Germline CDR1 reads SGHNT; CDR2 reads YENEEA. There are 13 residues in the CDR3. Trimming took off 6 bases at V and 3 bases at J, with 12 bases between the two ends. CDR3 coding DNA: TGTGCCAGCAGTTATCTCGGGGGCTACGAGCAGTACTTC. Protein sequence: CASSYLGGYEQYF.

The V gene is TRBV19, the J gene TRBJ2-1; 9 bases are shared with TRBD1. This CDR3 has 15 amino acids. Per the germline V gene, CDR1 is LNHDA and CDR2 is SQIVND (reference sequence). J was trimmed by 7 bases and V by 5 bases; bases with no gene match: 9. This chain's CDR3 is CASSYRDRELNEQFF. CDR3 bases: TGTGCCAGTAGTTATCGGGACAGGGAGTTGAATGAGCAGTTCTTC.

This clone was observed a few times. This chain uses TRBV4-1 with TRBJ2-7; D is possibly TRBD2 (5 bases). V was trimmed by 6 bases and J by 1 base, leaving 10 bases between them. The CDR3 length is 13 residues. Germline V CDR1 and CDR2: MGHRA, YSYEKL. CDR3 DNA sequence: TGCGCCAGCAGAGATACGGGGTCCTACGAGCAGTACTTC. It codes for CASRDTGSYEQYF.

CDR3 in amino acids: CASSHRLGNYGYTF. For the CDR3, the DNA is TGTGCCAGTAGTCATAGACTGGGTAACTATGGCTACACCTTC. The chain is built from TRBV19 and TRBJ1-2; D is unclear. The germline V gene encodes CDR1 LNHDA and CDR2 SQIVND (reference sequence). The CDR3 has 14 amino acids. Trimming cost V 5 bases and J 1 base, with 11 bases left between them.

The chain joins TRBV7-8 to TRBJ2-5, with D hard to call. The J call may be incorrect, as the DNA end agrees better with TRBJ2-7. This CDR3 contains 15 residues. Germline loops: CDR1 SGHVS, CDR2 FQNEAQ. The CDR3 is CASSTGPGMPNEQYF. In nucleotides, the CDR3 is TGTGCCAGCAGCACCGGCCCAGGAATGCCCAACGAGCAGTACTTC.

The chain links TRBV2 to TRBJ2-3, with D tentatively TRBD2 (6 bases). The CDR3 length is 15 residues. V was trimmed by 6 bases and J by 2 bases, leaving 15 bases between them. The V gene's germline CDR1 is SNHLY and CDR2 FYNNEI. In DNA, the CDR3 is TGTGCCAGCAGGGGGGAGGCGGGTTACACAGATACGCAGTATTTT. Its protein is CASRGEAGYTDTQYF.

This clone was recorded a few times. Written as DNA, the CDR3 is TGTGCCAGTAGTCCCTCAGGGGCCCTCTACAATGAGCAGTTCTTC. Protein: CASSPSGALYNEQFF. The rearrangement joins TRBV19 to TRBJ2-1; a possible D gene is TRBD1 (6 bases). The CDR3 sequence is 15 residues long. Trimming removed 5 bases at V and 3 bases at J, with 14 bases between. Germline CDR1 LNHDA, CDR2 SQIVND (reference sequence).

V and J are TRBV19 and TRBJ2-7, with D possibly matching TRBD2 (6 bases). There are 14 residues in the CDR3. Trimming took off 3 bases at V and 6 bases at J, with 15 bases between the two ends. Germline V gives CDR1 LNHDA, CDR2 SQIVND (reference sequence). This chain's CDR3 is CASSMSSPAGEQYF. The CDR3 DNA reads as TGTGCCAGTAGTATGTCGAGCCCAGCGGGCGAGCAGTACTTC.

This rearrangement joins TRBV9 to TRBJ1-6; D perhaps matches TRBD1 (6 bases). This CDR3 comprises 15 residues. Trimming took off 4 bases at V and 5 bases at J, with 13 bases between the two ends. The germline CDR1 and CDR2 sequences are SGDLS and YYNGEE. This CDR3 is CASSLGTPDNSPLHF. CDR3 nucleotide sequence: TGTGCCAGCAGCTTAGGGACACCCGATAATTCACCCCTCCACTTT. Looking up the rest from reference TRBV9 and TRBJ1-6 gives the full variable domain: DSGVTQTPKHLITATGQRVTLRCSPRSGDLSVYWYQQSLDQGLQFLIQYYNGEERAKGNILERFSAQQFPDLHSELNLSSLELGDSALYFCASSLGTPDNSPLHFGNGTRLTVT.

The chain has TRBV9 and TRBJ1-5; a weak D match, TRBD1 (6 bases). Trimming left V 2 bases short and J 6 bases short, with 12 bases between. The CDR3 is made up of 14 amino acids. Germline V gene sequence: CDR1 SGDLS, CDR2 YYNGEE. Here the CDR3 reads CASSVQGGGQPQHF. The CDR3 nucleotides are TGTGCCAGCAGCGTTCAGGGAGGGGGTCAGCCCCAGCATTTT.

DNA for the CDR3: TGCGCCAGCAGCCAAGAACTGAACTCTGGAAACACCATATATTTT. Its translation: CASSQELNSGNTIYF. This rearrangement joins TRBV4-3 to TRBJ1-3; D not resolved. The CDR3 is 15 amino acids. V was trimmed by 0 bases and J by 0 bases, leaving 6 bases between them. Germline CDR1 LGHNA, CDR2 YSLEER.

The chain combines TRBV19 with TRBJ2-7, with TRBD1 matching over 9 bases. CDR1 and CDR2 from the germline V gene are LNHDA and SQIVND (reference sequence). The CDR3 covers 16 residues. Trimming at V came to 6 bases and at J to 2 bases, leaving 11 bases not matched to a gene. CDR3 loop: CASRLSGTGSAYEQYF. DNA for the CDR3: TGTGCCAGTAGATTGTCCGGGACAGGGAGCGCCTACGAGCAGTACTTC.

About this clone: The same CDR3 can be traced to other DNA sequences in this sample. In DNA, the CDR3 is TGTGCCAGCAGCCCGGGGGGGTCCGGGGAGCTGTTTTTT. This sequence encodes CASSPGGSGELFF. V gene TRBV9 combines with J gene TRBJ2-2; 8 bases match TRBD2. Trimming at V came to 4 bases and at J to 6 bases, leaving 2 bases not matched to a gene. The CDR3 sequence is 13 residues long. Germline loops: CDR1 SGDLS, CDR2 YYNGEE.

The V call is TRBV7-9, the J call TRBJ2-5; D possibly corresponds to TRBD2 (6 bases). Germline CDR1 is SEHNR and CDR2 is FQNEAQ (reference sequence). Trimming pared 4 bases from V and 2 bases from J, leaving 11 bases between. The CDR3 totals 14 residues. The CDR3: CASSWRGTQETQYF. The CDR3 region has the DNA TGTGCCAGCAGCTGGCGAGGGACTCAAGAGACCCAGTACTTC.

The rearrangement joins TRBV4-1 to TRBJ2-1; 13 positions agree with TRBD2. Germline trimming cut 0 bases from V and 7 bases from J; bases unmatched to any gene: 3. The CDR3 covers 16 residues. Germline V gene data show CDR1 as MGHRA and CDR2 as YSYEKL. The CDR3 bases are TGCGCCAGCAGCCAAGAACCGGGACTAGCGGGGAATGAGCAGTTCTTC. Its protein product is CASSQEPGLAGNEQFF.

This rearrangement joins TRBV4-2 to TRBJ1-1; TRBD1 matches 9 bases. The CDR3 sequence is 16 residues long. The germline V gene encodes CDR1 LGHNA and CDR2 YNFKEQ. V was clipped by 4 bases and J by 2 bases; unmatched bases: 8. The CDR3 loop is CASSRRTGVGNTEAFF. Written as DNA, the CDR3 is TGTGCCAGCAGCCGCCGGACAGGGGTCGGAAACACTGAAGCTTTCTTT.